Presented here are 11 T cell receptor beta chains from one specimen sequenced in a study of cytomegalovirus exposure and HLA in healthy donors. With 60 Vbeta and 13 Jbeta primers, the PCR was carried out. Produced via immunoSEQ multiplex PCR; TCRdb's table is partial and in-frame only. The table shows 170,000 or so clones, with about 78% occurring only once. Sequencing used PBMCs. Source of these receptors: a woman between 50 and 59 years old in good health and CMV-seropositive.

The J gene is TRBJ1-3, the V gene TRBV10-3; 8 positions match TRBD1. Germline loops: CDR1 ENHRY, CDR2 SYGVKD. The CDR3 sequence is 15 residues long. V dropped 6 bases and J dropped 0; count of bases not matched to a gene: 4. The CDR3 reads CAIRRGQDSGNTIYF. DNA of the CDR3: TGTGCCATCAGAAGGGGACAGGACTCTGGAAACACCATATATTTT.

This clone has a handful of counts. The chain has TRBV9 and TRBJ2-7; possible D gene TRBD1, 6 bases. Germline V gives CDR1 SGDLS, CDR2 YYNGEE. The germline V and J ends were trimmed by 4 bases and 2 bases, with 16 bases remaining between them. The CDR3 has 15 residues. The CDR3 coding sequence is TGTGCCAGCAGCCCAGGAGGCAGGGGAGCCTACGAGCAGTACTTC. Its translation is CASSPGGRGAYEQYF.

The chain uses TRBV20-1 and TRBJ2-7, with D perhaps matching TRBD1 (6 bases). Trimming stripped 6 bases from V and 4 bases from J, with 10 bases between. The germline gives CDR1 DFQATT, CDR2 SNEGSKA (reference sequence). CDR3 length: 11 residues. CDR3 sequence: CSALTGYEQYF. The CDR3 DNA reads TGCAGTGCCCTTACAGGGTACGAGCAGTACTTC.

This clone has only one observation. The chain is built from TRBV12-5 and TRBJ1-4; perhaps TRBD1 as D (6 bases). The CDR3 loop spans 16 amino acids. Looked up from germline, CDR1 is LGHNT and CDR2 is FRNRAP. Trimming cost V 3 bases and J 0 bases, with 11 bases left between them. The CDR3 region has the DNA TGTGCTAGTGGTTTTTGGACAGAGGCAACTAATGAAAAACTGTTTTTT. Encoded protein: CASGFWTEATNEKLFF.

The chain joins TRBV12-5 to TRBJ1-1; 8 bases fit TRBD1. Per germline, CDR1 LGHNT and CDR2 FRNRAP. Germline trimming cut 2 bases from V and 6 bases from J; bases unmatched to any gene: 2. This CDR3 contains 13 residues. The CDR3 region is CASGLRTGSEAFF. The CDR3 DNA follows: TGTGCTAGTGGTTTGAGGACAGGGTCTGAAGCTTTCTTT.

The rearrangement uses TRBV30 and TRBJ1-6; maybe TRBD1 (6 bases). Trimming removed 3 bases from V and 7 bases from J, with 16 bases in between. The germline CDR1 and CDR2 sequences are GTSNPN and SVGIG (reference sequence). The CDR3 length is 15 residues. The CDR3 DNA is TGTGCCTGGAGCCAGGGGACACTATCCAATTCACCCCTCCACTTT. Translating gives CAWSQGTLSNSPLHF. Variable domain in full (rest from reference TRBV30 and TRBJ1-6): SQTIHQWPATLVQPVGSPLSLECTVEGTSNPNLYWYRQAAGRGLQLLFYSVGIGQISSEVPQNLSASRPQDRQFILSSKKLLLSDSGFYLCAWSQGTLSNSPLHFGNGTRLTVT.

The rearrangement joins TRBV2 to TRBJ1-2; tentative D call: TRBD1 (6 bases). Trimming removed 7 bases from V and 6 bases from J, with 12 bases in between. Germline assignment: CDR1 SNHLY and CDR2 FYNNEI. The CDR3 has 12 amino acids. The DNA for the CDR3 is TGTGCCAGCACCCGACAGGAAAATGGCTACACCTTC. Amino acids: CASTRQENGYTF.

To note about this clone: Other nucleotide sequences in the sample specify the same CDR3. V and J are TRBV7-2 and TRBJ2-3; no definite D call. From germline, CDR1 is SGHTA and CDR2 FQGNSA. V was clipped by 5 bases and J by 0 bases, with 3 bases between them. This CDR3 region has 12 residues. The CDR3: CASSPSTDTQYF. The CDR3, as DNA: TGTGCCAGCAGCCCGAGCACAGATACGCAGTATTTT.

The chain recombines TRBV10-3 with TRBJ2-5, with D perhaps matching TRBD2 (6 bases). This CDR3 is 13 amino acids long. The V gene's germline CDR1 is ENHRY and CDR2 SYGVKD. Trimming stripped 5 bases from V and 1 base from J, with 8 bases between. CDR3 DNA sequence: TGTGCCATCAGTCGGGACTTCCAAGAGACCCAGTACTTC. Translating it yields CAISRDFQETQYF.

CDR3: CASSVARLAGGPPGWEQFF. CDR3 sequence (DNA): TGTGCCAGCAGCGTAGCTAGACTAGCGGGGGGGCCCCCAGGGTGGGAGCAGTTCTTC. The chain combines TRBV9 with TRBJ2-1; the match to TRBD2 covers 14 bases. CDR3 length equals 19 residues. The ends lost 0 bases at V and 10 bases at J; junction bases unmatched: 15. Germline V lookup: CDR1 SGDLS, CDR2 YYNGEE.

This chain uses TRBV9 with TRBJ2-5, with 9 bases that match TRBD2. CDR3 size: 16 residues. V lost 4 bases and J lost 5; bases outside the gene matches: 12. Per germline, CDR1 SGDLS and CDR2 YYNGEE. The DNA of the CDR3 is TGTGCCAGCAGCTCCATCGGGGGCGGGGGGGCTGAGACCCAGTACTTC. It encodes CASSSIGGGGAETQYF.